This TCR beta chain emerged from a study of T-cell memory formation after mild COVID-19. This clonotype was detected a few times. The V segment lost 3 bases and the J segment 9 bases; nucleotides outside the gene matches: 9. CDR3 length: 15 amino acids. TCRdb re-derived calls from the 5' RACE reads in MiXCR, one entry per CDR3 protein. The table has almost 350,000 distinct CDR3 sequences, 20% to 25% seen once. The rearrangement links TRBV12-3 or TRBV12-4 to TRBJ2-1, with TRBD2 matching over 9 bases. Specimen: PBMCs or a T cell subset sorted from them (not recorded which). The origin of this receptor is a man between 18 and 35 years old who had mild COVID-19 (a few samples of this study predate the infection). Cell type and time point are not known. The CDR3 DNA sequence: TGTGCCAGCAGTTTGCGGGGGGGCACCCCGGTTGAGCAGTTCTTC. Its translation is CASSLRGGTPVEQFF.